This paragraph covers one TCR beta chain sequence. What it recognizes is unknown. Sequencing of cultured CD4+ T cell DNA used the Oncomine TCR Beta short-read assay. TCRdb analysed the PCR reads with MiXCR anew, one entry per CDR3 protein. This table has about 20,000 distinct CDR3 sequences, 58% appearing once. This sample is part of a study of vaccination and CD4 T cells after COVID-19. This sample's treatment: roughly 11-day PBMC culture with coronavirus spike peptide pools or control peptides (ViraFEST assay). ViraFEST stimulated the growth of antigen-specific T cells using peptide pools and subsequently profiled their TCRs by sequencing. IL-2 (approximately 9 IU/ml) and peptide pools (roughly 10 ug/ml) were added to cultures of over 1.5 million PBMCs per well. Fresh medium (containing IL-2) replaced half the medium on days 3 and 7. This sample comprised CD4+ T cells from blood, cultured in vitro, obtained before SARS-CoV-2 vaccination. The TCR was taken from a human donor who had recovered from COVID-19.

The CDR3 loop is CASSSAETQYF. CDR3 coding DNA: TGTGCCAGCAGTAGCGCGGAGACCCAGTACTTC. The V gene is TRBV6-1, the J gene TRBJ2-5; D ambiguous. From germline, CDR1 is MNHNS and CDR2 SASEGT. The CDR3 length is 11 residues. Trimming cost V 5 bases and J 5 bases, with 6 bases left between them.